The rows below give T cell receptor beta chains drawn from one sample of a study of cytomegalovirus exposure and HLA in healthy donors. Some clones are missing from TCRdb's copy, which holds only in-frame ones; the method was immunoSEQ multiplex PCR. The table records around 150,000 clones, 80% to 85% of them present only once. Sequencing was performed on PBMCs. The receptors were sampled from a male donor in good health and CMV-seropositive. Both conserved end residues are part of each CDR3. The D gene is left open where the match is weak. Some rows have no size entry. The others give once, few or many, or a class for an expanded clone.

v_call	j_call	clone_size	d_call	cdr3_nt	cdr3_aa
TRBV25-1	TRBJ2-1	.	TRBD2	TGTGCCAGCAGGCTAGCGGGAGGGCATAATGGTGAGCAGTTCTTC	CASRLAGGHNGEQFF
TRBV7-2	TRBJ1-5	.	TRBD1	TGTGCCAGCAGCCCCGACAGGGTGGGCGGCAATCAGCCCCAGCATTTT	CASSPDRVGGNQPQHF
TRBV6-6	TRBJ2-7	.	.	TGTGCCAGCAGTTCTCAAATCAGTACCTACGAGCAGTACTTC	CASSSQISTYEQYF
TRBV7-2	TRBJ2-7	once	TRBD1	TGTGCCAGCAGCCCGGGACAGGGCCCCTACGAGCAGTACTTC	CASSPGQGPYEQYF
TRBV6-4	TRBJ2-3	.	TRBD2	TGTGCCAGCAGTGAGACTAGCGGGGGCACAGATACGCAGTATTTT	CASSETSGGTDTQYF
TRBV4-1	TRBJ2-7	.	.	TGCGCCAGCAGCCAAGATAATAGACTTACCTACGAGCAGTACTTC	CASSQDNRLTYEQYF
TRBV6-5	TRBJ1-2	once	TRBD1	TGTGCCAGCAGTTTCGACAGGGACTATGGCTACACCTTC	CASSFDRDYGYTF
TRBV11-2	TRBJ1-3	.	.	TGTGCCAGCAGCTTAGCGCCAGACAGTTCTGGAAACACCATATATTTT	CASSLAPDSSGNTIYF
TRBV29-1	TRBJ2-6	.	TRBD2	TGCAGCGTCGGAGCGGGGGGGAACTCTGGGGCCAACGGCCTGACTTTC	CSVGAGGNSGANGLTF
TRBV28	TRBJ1-4	.	TRBD1	TGTGCCAGCAGTGCACAGGACAGGAATAATGAAAAACTGTTTTTT	CASSAQDRNNEKLFF
TRBV10-2	TRBJ2-1	.	TRBD2	TGCGCCAGCAGGGCCCTTAGCGGGAGCTCCTACAATGAGCAGTTCTTC	CASRALSGSSYNEQFF
TRBV2	TRBJ2-7	.	.	TGTGCCAGCAGTGAACTATCCGACGAGCAGTACTTC	CASSELSDEQYF
TRBV6-5	TRBJ1-5	.	.	TGTGCCAGTCGAGGGCAGGGGAATCAGCCCCAGCATTTT	CASRGQGNQPQHF
TRBV5-8	TRBJ2-3	.	.	TGTGCCAGCAGCCCACAGGGATATGACACAGATACGCAGTATTTT	CASSPQGYDTDTQYF
TRBV5-6	TRBJ1-5	.	.	TGTGCCAGCAGTGCAGGGCCAGCACAGCCCCAGCATTTT	CASSAGPAQPQHF
TRBV13	TRBJ2-7	.	TRBD1	TGTGCCAGCAGCCCGGGACAGGGGGTCTACGAGCAGTACTTC	CASSPGQGVYEQYF
TRBV27	TRBJ2-5	.	.	TGTGCCAGCAGTTTATTAAGCGCCGGGGAGACCCAGTACTTC	CASSLLSAGETQYF